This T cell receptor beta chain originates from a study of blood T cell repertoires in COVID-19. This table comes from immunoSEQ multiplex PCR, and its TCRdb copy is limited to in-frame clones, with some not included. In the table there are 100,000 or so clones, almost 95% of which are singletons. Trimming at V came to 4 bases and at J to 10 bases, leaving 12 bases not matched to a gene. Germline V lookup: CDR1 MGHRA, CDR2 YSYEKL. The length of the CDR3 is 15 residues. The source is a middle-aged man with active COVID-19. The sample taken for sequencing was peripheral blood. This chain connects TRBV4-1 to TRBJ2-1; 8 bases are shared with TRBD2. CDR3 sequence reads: CASSPLGLAGREQFF. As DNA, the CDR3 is TGCGCCAGCAGCCCCCTGGGGCTAGCGGGCAGAGAGCAGTTCTTC.